The 6 T cell receptor beta chains in this list originate from one sample, sequenced in a study of shared clonotypes between healthy human individuals. TCRdb's table, derived via immunoSEQ multiplex PCR, lists solely in-frame clones and lacks some. The table records hundreds of thousands of clones, 90% to 97% of them present only once. The material sequenced was naive CD4+ T cells sorted from blood. Regarding subset: CD45RA+ positively selected. The receptor set was obtained from a woman aged 25 to 39 in good health.

V gene TRBV7-2 combines with J gene TRBJ2-1; D not certain. Germline lookup yields CDR1 SGHTA and CDR2 FQGNSA. The CDR3 is made up of 15 amino acids. Trimming cost V 1 base and J 9 bases, with 16 bases left between them. The CDR3 here is CASSLVVGSYGEQFF. CDR3 bases: TGTGCCAGCAGCTTAGTCGTTGGTAGCTATGGTGAGCAGTTCTTC.

The chain links TRBV28 to TRBJ2-3; TRBD2 might be the D (7 bases). V was trimmed by 5 bases and J by 7 bases, leaving 28 bases between them. CDR1 is MDHEN, CDR2 SYDVKM, per germline. This CDR3 is 18 amino acids long. The CDR3 loop is CASSPIPGGSGVRNTQYF. CDR3 in DNA: TGTGCCAGCAGTCCCATCCCGGGGGGCTCCGGGGTAAGAAATACGCAGTATTTT.

J is TRBJ2-1 and V is TRBV6-5; no clear D gene. V lost 3 bases, J lost 5 bases, and 8 bases lay in between. The CDR3 has 13 residues. CDR1 MNHEY and CDR2 SVGAGI come from the germline V gene. CDR3 region: CASSYSNNNEQFF. The DNA for the CDR3 is TGTGCCAGCAGTTATTCTAACAACAATGAGCAGTTCTTC.

V usage is TRBV29-1 and J usage is TRBJ1-2; D might be TRBD1 (5 bases). CDR1 and CDR2 (germline): SQVTM, ANQGSEA. V was cut by 3 bases and J by 2 bases, with 16 bases left in between. This CDR3 is built from 15 residues. The CDR3 DNA is TGCAGCGTTGATCCCGACAGCTCCAAAAACTATGGCTACACCTTC. Amino acids: CSVDPDSSKNYGYTF.

The V and J genes are TRBV7-9 and TRBJ1-5; maybe TRBD1 (6 bases). The CDR3 is 14 residues long. CDR1 and CDR2 (germline): SEHNR, FQNEAQ (reference sequence). Trimming left V 7 bases short and J 5 bases short, with 15 bases between. The CDR3 sequence: CASTFQGSDQPQHF. DNA of the CDR3: TGTGCCAGCACCTTCCAGGGGTCGGATCAGCCCCAGCATTTT.

This chain connects TRBV2 to TRBJ1-1; 7 nucleotides match TRBD1. The CDR3 consists of 15 residues. The germline V gene encodes CDR1 SNHLY and CDR2 FYNNEI. Germline trimming cut 6 bases from V and 1 base from J; bases unmatched to any gene: 8. The CDR3 nucleotides are TGTGCCAGCAGGAGACAGGGAAACGGGAACACTGAAGCTTTCTTT. Encoded protein: CASRRQGNGNTEAFF.